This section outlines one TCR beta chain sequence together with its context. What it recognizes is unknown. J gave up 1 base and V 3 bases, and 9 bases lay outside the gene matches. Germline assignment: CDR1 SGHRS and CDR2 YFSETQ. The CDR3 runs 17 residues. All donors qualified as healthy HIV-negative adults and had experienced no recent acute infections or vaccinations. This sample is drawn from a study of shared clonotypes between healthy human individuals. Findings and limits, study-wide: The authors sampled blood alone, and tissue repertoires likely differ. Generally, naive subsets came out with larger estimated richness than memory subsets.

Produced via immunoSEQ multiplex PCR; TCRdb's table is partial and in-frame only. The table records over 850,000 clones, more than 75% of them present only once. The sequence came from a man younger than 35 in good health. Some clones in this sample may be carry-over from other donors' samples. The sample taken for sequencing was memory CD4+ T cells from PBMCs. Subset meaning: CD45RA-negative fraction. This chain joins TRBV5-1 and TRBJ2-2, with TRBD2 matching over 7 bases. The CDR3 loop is CASSSRNPSGNTGELFF. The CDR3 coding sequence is TGCGCCAGCAGCTCAAGAAACCCTAGCGGGAACACCGGGGAGCTGTTTTTT.